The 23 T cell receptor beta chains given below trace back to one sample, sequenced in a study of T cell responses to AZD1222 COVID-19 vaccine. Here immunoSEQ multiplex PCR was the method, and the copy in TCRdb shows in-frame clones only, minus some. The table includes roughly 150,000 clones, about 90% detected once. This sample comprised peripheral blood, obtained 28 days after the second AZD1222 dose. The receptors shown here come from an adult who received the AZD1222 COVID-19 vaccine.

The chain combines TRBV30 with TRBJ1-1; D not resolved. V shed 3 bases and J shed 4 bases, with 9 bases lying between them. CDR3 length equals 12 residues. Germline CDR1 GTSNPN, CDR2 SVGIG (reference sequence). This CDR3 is CAWRDEGTEAFF. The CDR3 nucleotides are TGTGCCTGGAGGGATGAGGGCACTGAAGCTTTCTTT.

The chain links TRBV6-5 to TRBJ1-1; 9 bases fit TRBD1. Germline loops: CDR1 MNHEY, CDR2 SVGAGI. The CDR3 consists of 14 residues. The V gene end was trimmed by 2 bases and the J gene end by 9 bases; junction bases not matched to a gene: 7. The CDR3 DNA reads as TGTGCCAGCAGTTACCCCCGGGACAGGGTAAAAGCTTTCTTT. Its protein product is CASSYPRDRVKAFF.

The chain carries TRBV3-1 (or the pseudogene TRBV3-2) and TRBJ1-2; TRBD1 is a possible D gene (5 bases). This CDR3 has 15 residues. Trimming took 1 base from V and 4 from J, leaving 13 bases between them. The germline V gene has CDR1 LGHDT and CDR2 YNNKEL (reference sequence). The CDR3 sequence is CASSQGEGLLYGYTF. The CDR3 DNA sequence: TGTGCCAGCAGCCAAGGGGAGGGACTGCTCTATGGCTACACCTTC.

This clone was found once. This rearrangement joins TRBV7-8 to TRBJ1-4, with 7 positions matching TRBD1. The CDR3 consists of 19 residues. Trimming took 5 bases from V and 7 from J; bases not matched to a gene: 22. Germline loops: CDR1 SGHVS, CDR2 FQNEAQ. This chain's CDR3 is CASSGDRDTLGRGFEKLFF. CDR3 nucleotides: TGTGCCAGCAGCGGAGACAGGGACACCCTGGGGAGAGGGTTTGAAAAACTGTTTTTT.

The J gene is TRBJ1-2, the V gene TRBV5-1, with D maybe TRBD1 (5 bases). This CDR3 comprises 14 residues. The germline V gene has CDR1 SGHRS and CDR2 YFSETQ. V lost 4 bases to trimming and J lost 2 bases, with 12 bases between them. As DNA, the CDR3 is TGCGCCAGCAGCCTCGGGACCGAAAACTATGGCTACACCTTC. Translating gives CASSLGTENYGYTF.

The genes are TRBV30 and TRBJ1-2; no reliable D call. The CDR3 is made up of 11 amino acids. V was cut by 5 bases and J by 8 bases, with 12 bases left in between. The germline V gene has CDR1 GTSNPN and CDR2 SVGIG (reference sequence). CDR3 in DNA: TGTGCCTGGGCCGGCAATGGAGGCTACACCTTC. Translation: CAWAGNGGYTF.

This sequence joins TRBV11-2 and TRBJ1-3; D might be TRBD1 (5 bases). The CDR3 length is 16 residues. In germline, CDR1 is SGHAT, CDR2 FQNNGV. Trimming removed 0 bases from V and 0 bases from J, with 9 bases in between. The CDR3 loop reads CASSLDGGVSGNTIYF. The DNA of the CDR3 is TGTGCCAGCAGCTTAGATGGGGGAGTCTCTGGAAACACCATATATTTT.

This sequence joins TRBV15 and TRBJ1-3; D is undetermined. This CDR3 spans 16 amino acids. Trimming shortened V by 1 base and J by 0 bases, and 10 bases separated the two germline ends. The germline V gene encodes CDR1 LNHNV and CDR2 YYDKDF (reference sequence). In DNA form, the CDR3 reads TGTGCCACCAGCAGAGCAGAAGCCTCCTCTGGAAACACCATATATTTT. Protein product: CATSRAEASSGNTIYF.

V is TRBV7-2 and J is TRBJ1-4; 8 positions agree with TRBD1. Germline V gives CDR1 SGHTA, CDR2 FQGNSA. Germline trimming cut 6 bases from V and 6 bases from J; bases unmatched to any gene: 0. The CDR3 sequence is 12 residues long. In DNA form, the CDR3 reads TGTGCCAGCAGGGGACAGGATGAAAAACTGTTTTTT. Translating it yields CASRGQDEKLFF.

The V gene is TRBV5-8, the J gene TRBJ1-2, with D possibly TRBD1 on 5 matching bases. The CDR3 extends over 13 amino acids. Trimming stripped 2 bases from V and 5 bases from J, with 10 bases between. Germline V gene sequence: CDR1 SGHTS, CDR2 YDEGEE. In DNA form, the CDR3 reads TGTGCCAGCAGCTTACGGGGGGATTATGGCTACACCTTC. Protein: CASSLRGDYGYTF.

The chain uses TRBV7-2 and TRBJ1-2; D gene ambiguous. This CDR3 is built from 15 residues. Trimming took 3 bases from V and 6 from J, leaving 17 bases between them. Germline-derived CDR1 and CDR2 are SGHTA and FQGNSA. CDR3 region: CASSFPRSHGNGYTF. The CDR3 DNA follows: TGTGCCAGCAGCTTCCCACGTTCCCACGGTAATGGCTACACCTTC.

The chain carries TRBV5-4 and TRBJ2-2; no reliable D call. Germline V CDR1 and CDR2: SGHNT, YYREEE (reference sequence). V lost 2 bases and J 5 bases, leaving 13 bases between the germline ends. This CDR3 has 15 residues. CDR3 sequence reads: CASSFVGLGTGELFF. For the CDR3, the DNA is TGTGCCAGCAGCTTCGTTGGTCTAGGAACCGGGGAGCTGTTTTTT.

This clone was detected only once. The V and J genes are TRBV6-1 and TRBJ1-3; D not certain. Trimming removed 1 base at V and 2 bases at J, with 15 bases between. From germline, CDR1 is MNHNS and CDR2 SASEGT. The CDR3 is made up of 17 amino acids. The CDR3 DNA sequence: TGTGCCAGCAGTGAAGGAACGGGGTTCTCTACTGGAAACACCATATATTTT. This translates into CASSEGTGFSTGNTIYF.

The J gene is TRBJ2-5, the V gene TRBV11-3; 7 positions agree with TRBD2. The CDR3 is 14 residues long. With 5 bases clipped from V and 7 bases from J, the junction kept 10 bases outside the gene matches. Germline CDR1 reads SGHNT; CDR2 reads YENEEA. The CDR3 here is CASSLGLEGGTQYF. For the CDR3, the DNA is TGTGCCAGCAGCCTCGGACTAGAGGGTGGGACCCAGTACTTC.

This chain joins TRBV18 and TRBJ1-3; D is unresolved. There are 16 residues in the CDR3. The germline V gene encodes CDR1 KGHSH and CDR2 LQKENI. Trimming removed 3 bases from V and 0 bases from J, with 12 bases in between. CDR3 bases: TGTGCCAGCTCACCCCCAGGTGTCCCCTCTGGAAACACCATATATTTT. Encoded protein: CASSPPGVPSGNTIYF.

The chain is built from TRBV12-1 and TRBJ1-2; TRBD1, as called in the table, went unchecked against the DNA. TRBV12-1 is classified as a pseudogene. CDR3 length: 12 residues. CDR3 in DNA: TGTGCCAGCAGCTTTCCGGGACAAGGCTACACCTTC. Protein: CASSFPGQGYTF.

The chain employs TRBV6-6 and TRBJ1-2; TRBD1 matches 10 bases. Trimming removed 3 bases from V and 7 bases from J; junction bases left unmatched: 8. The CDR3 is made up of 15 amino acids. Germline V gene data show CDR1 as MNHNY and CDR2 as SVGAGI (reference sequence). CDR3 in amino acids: CASSYQTGTGVGYTF. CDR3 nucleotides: TGTGCCAGCAGTTATCAAACCGGGACAGGGGTTGGCTACACCTTC.

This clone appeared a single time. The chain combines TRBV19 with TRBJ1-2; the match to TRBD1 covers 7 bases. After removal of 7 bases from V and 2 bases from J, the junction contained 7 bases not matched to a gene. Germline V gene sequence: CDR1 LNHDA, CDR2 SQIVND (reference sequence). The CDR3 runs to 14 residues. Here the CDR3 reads CASNNRGGNYGYTF. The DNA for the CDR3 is TGTGCCAGTAACAACAGGGGCGGCAACTATGGCTACACCTTC.

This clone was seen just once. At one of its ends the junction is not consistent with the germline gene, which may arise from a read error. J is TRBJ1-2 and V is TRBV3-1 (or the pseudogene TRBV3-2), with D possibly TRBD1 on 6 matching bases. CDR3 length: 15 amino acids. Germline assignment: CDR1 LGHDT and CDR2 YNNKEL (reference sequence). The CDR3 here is CASTQQDPRGGKSIF. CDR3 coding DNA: TGTGCCAGCACCCAACAGGACCCGAGGGGGGGGAAGAGTATCTTC.

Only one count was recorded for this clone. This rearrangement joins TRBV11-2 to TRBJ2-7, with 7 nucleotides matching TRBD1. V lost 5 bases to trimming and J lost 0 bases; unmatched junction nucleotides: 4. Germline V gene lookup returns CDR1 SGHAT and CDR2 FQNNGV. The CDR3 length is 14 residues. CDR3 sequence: CASSRDSLSYEQYF. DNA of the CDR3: TGTGCCAGCAGCCGGGACAGTCTCTCCTACGAGCAGTACTTC.

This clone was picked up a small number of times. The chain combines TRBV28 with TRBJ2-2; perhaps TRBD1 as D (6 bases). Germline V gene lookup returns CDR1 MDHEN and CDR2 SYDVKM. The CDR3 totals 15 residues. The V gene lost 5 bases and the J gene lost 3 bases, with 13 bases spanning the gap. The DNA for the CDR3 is TGTGCCAGCAGTCACAGGGTTCAGTACACCGGGGAGCTGTTTTTT. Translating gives CASSHRVQYTGELFF.

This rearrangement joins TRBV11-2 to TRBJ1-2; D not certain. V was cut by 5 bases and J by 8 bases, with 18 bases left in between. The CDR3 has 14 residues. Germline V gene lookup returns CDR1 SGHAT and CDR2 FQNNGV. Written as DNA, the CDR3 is TGTGCCAGCAGCGCTAGCCTACGCCGGGGAGGCTACACCTTC. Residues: CASSASLRRGGYTF.

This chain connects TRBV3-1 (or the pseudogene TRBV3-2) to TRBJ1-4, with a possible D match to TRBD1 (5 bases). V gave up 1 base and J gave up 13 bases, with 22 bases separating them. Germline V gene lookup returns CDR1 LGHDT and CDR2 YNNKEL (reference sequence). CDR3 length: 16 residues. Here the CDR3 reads CASSQGGGTGRNALFF. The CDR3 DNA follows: TGTGCCAGCAGCCAAGGGGGAGGGACGGGAAGAAATGCACTGTTTTTT.